This T cell receptor beta chain was sequenced in a study of memory CD4+ T cells and cytomegalovirus serostatus. The sort gate was single viable CD3+CD4+CD8-CD45RO+ cells for memory CD4+ T cells. Serum IgG to CMV pp150, pp28, p38 and p52 defined serostatus. The V segment lost 1 base and the J segment 8 bases; nucleotides outside the gene matches: 14. Germline CDR1 is SEHNR and CDR2 is FQNEAQ (reference sequence). CDR3 length: 17 residues. As concerns this clone: Its antigen remains unknown.

Produced via immunoSEQ multiplex PCR; TCRdb's table is partial and in-frame only. Of around 62,000 clones in the sample, more than 75% were seen once. Whole-study results and caveats: CMV serostatus prediction reached median AUC about 0.96, or 0.93 with US-trained model. About 40% of the roughly 160 known CMV-associated TCRbeta sequences appeared in CD4+ memory.

This TCR derives from an adult in good health and CMV-seropositive. This sequence joins TRBV7-9 and TRBJ2-4, with TRBD1 matching 7 bases. Specimen: memory CD4+ T cells from blood. CDR3 DNA sequence: TGTGCCAGCAGCTTAGAACGGTTAGGGGGCAGGTCTGACATTCAGTACTTC. Protein: CASSLERLGGRSDIQYF.